The next 23 T cell receptor beta chains were all read from a single sample in a study of cytomegalovirus exposure and HLA in healthy donors (dated by TCRdb to between 2016 and 2019). Library method: the immunoSEQ multiplex PCR assay. For the multiplex PCR, a mixture combining 60 forward primers for TCR Vbeta segments and 13 reverse primers for TCR Jbeta segments was used. In its TCRdb copy, this immuneACCESS table keeps in-frame sequences only and misses some clones. Where compared with another copy, unresolved V genes explain less than half of these, and the others have no known cause. For this sample there are about 150,000 clones; roughly 10% appear just once. Roughly 2% of the sample goes to the ten largest clones. Sequencing used PBMCs. The receptors stem from a man aged 50 to 60 in good health and CMV-seronegative.

The rearrangement joins TRBV4-1 to TRBJ2-1; D perhaps matches TRBD1 (6 bases). V was shortened by 4 bases and J by 5 bases, with 18 bases between the two germline ends. In germline, CDR1 is MGHRA, CDR2 YSYEKL. The CDR3 extends over 16 amino acids. CDR3 sequence (DNA): TGCGCCAGCAGCCGCCTTTATAGCGCAGGGGACAATGAGCAGTTCTTC. It specifies CASSRLYSAGDNEQFF.

V usage is TRBV7-2 and J usage is TRBJ2-7; a possible D gene is TRBD1 (6 bases). Germline V gene data show CDR1 as SGHTA and CDR2 as FQGNSA. The CDR3 totals 15 residues. Between the trimmed V and J ends, which lost 1 base and 2 bases, there was a span of 12 bases. The DNA for the CDR3 is TGTGCCAGCAGCTTAGGTCTGGGGGACACCTACGAGCAGTACTTC. It codes for CASSLGLGDTYEQYF. Looking up the rest from reference TRBV7-2 and TRBJ2-7 gives the full variable domain: GAGVSQSPSNKVTEKGKDVELRCDPISGHTALYWYRQSLGQGLEFLIYFQGNSAPDKSGLPSDRFSAERTGGSVSTLTIQRTQQEDSAVYLCASSLGLGDTYEQYFGPGTRLTVT.

V usage is TRBV7-3 and J usage is TRBJ2-5; 10 positions match TRBD2. This CDR3 comprises 15 residues. Losses at the gene ends were 5 bases for V and 3 bases for J; bases not matched to a gene: 6. Germline loops: CDR1 SGHTA, CDR2 FQGTGA. CDR3 in DNA: TGTGCCAGCAGCCCCAAGCGGGGGGGCGAAGAGACCCAGTACTTC. It codes for CASSPKRGGEETQYF.

The rearrangement links TRBV28 to TRBJ1-4, with TRBD1 as a possible D gene (6 bases). The V end was cut by 5 bases, the J end by 3 bases, with 10 bases between. Germline lookup yields CDR1 MDHEN and CDR2 SYDVKM. The CDR3 is 14 amino acids. In DNA, the CDR3 is TGTGCCAGCAGTCCTGGGGGCCCTAATGAAAAACTGTTTTTT. It is translated as CASSPGGPNEKLFF.

The chain joins TRBV19 to TRBJ2-2; D is possibly TRBD1 (5 bases). V lost 0 bases, J lost 7 bases, and 9 bases lay in between. The germline V gene has CDR1 LNHDA and CDR2 SQIVND (reference sequence). CDR3 length: 14 residues. CDR3 protein: CASSIDRANGELFF. CDR3 nucleotide sequence: TGTGCCAGTAGTATAGACAGGGCGAACGGGGAGCTGTTTTTT.

The chain couples TRBV5-4 to TRBJ2-5; 7 positions match TRBD1. The CDR3 is 14 amino acids. J was trimmed by 5 bases and V by 4 bases; bases with no gene match: 8. Germline-derived CDR1 and CDR2 are SGHNT and YYREEE (reference sequence). The CDR3 bases are TGTGCCAGCAGCAATGACAGGGCTGGCGAGACCCAGTACTTC. Translated: CASSNDRAGETQYF.

This clone was seen more than once but under ten times. The chain uses TRBV6-1 and TRBJ2-7; the D gene is possibly TRBD2 (6 bases). The V and J ends lost 6 bases and 5 bases respectively, with 17 bases between them. This CDR3 has 14 residues. From germline, CDR1 is MNHNS and CDR2 SASEGT. For the CDR3, the DNA is TGTGCCAGCAGGGAGGGCCGGGGGATAGACGAGCAGTACTTC. This codes for CASREGRGIDEQYF.

J is TRBJ2-6 and V is TRBV11-2; D perhaps matches TRBD2 (7 bases). The CDR3 has 17 amino acids. Trimming stripped 1 base from V and 4 bases from J, with 14 bases between. Germline CDR1 reads SGHAT; CDR2 reads FQNNGV. The CDR3 loop is CASSLALRGAGANVLTF. CDR3 nucleotides: TGTGCCAGCAGCTTAGCCCTCCGGGGGGCCGGGGCCAACGTCCTGACTTTC.

This clone has more than one count but fewer than ten. The V and J genes are TRBV5-4 and TRBJ2-7, with 8 bases lining up with TRBD2. The CDR3 is made up of 16 amino acids. Germline trimming cut 0 bases from V and 2 bases from J; bases unmatched to any gene: 7. Germline assignment: CDR1 SGHNT and CDR2 YYREEE (reference sequence). CDR3 in DNA: TGTGCCAGCAGCTTGGGTTTAACGGGAGGGCCCTACGAGCAGTACTTC. Translated, it gives CASSLGLTGGPYEQYF. The whole variable domain, filled in from reference TRBV5-4 and TRBJ2-7, reads ETGVTQSPTHLIKTRGQQVTLRCSSQSGHNTVSWYQQALGQGPQFIFQYYREEENGRGNFPPRFSGLQFPNYSSELNVNALELDDSALYLCASSLGLTGGPYEQYFGPGTRLTVT.

This chain links TRBV6-4 with TRBJ2-3; tentatively, D is TRBD2 (5 bases). The CDR3 length is 14 residues. The V and J ends lost 2 bases and 4 bases respectively, with 10 bases between them. Germline assignment: CDR1 MRHNA and CDR2 SNTAGT. The CDR3 bases are TGTGCCAGCAGTGACGGGCCGGGATCAGATACGCAGTATTTT. It encodes CASSDGPGSDTQYF.

This clone was counted a few times. The gene calls are TRBV28 and TRBJ1-2; perhaps TRBD1 as D (5 bases). Germline loops: CDR1 MDHEN, CDR2 SYDVKM. The length of the CDR3 is 13 residues. Trimming pared 5 bases from V and 4 bases from J, leaving 11 bases between. The DNA of the CDR3 is TGTGCCAGCAGTGGGGACTCCATCTATGGCTACACCTTC. Amino acid sequence: CASSGDSIYGYTF.

The chain uses TRBV7-2 and TRBJ2-6; 7 nucleotides align to TRBD1. Germline trimming cut 5 bases from V and 2 bases from J; bases unmatched to any gene: 3. The CDR3 consists of 15 residues. Germline V gives CDR1 SGHTA, CDR2 FQGNSA. CDR3 loop: CASSQGQAGANVLTF. The CDR3 DNA reads as TGTGCCAGCAGCCAAGGACAGGCTGGGGCCAACGTCCTGACTTTC. The full variable domain, its missing parts supplied by reference TRBV7-2 and TRBJ2-6, is GAGVSQSPSNKVTEKGKDVELRCDPISGHTALYWYRQSLGQGLEFLIYFQGNSAPDKSGLPSDRFSAERTGGSVSTLTIQRTQQEDSAVYLCASSQGQAGANVLTFGAGSRLTVL.

The CDR3 sequence is CASSLNRDRGGELFF. CDR3 coding DNA: TGTGCCAGCAGCTTAAATAGGGATCGGGGCGGGGAGCTGTTTTTT. V usage is TRBV7-3 and J usage is TRBJ2-2; TRBD2 is a possible D gene (5 bases). Trimming shortened V by 1 base and J by 7 bases, and 13 bases separated the two germline ends. Germline lookup yields CDR1 SGHTA and CDR2 FQGTGA. CDR3 length equals 15 residues.

This rearrangement joins TRBV27 to TRBJ1-2, with 9 positions matching TRBD1. Germline lookup yields CDR1 MNHEY and CDR2 SMNVEV (reference sequence). This CDR3 has 15 residues. V trimming: 6 bases; J trimming: 2 bases; junction bases outside the gene matches: 7. CDR3 loop: CASRNGGTGNYGYTF. DNA of the CDR3: TGTGCCAGCAGGAACGGGGGGACAGGGAACTATGGCTACACCTTC.

In its sample, this clone was seen a few times. The rearrangement uses TRBV27 and TRBJ2-7; 7 bases map to TRBD1. Per germline, CDR1 MNHEY and CDR2 SMNVEV (reference sequence). CDR3 length: 16 residues. V trimming: 3 bases; J trimming: 3 bases; junction bases outside the gene matches: 11. The CDR3: CASSLGKGGDGYEQYF. In DNA form, the CDR3 reads TGTGCCAGCAGTTTGGGGAAAGGGGGCGATGGCTACGAGCAGTACTTC.

This chain connects TRBV27 to TRBJ2-1; D perhaps matches TRBD2 (5 bases). The CDR3 is made up of 13 amino acids. Germline lookup yields CDR1 MNHEY and CDR2 SMNVEV (reference sequence). V was pared by 2 bases and J by 6 bases, with 8 bases between. CDR3 sequence (DNA): TGTGCCAGCAGTTTAGGGCTAGCCAATGAGCAGTTCTTC. Translation: CASSLGLANEQFF.

This clone was picked up a small number of times. This chain uses TRBV28 with TRBJ2-5, with D possibly TRBD1 on 5 matching bases. This CDR3 spans 14 amino acids. Germline values: CDR1 MDHEN, CDR2 SYDVKM. The V and J ends lost 3 bases and 0 bases respectively, with 8 bases between them. CDR3 in amino acids: CASSLGQYQETQYF. In nucleotides, the CDR3 is TGTGCCAGCAGTTTGGGGCAGTACCAAGAGACCCAGTACTTC.

The chain uses TRBV5-1 and TRBJ1-6; D perhaps matches TRBD1 (6 bases). Germline assignment: CDR1 SGHRS and CDR2 YFSETQ. This CDR3 is 14 amino acids long. V was pared by 2 bases and J by 6 bases, with 9 bases between. The CDR3 loop is CASSLQGINSPLHF. The CDR3 nucleotides are TGCGCCAGCAGCTTACAGGGAATTAATTCACCCCTCCACTTT.

V gene TRBV6-1 combines with J gene TRBJ1-1, with D hard to call. Germline CDR1 MNHNS, CDR2 SASEGT. Trimming took 6 bases from V and 5 from J, leaving 19 bases between them. The CDR3 contains 15 residues. The CDR3 coding sequence is TGTGCCAGCAGGGGCTCGTTGTACGGGGAAACTGAAGCTTTCTTT. Translated: CASRGSLYGETEAFF.

This clone was picked up a small number of times. This chain links TRBV5-8 with TRBJ1-2, with a possible D match to TRBD1 (5 bases). Germline loops: CDR1 SGHTS, CDR2 YDEGEE. The CDR3 has 13 residues. V was shortened by 1 base and J by 6 bases, with 10 bases between the two germline ends. Here the CDR3 reads CASSLLREDGYTF. The CDR3 DNA is TGTGCCAGCAGCTTGCTCAGGGAGGATGGCTACACCTTC.

The chain employs TRBV9 and TRBJ2-1; TRBD1 matches 8 bases. The CDR3 loop spans 15 amino acids. The germline CDR1 and CDR2 sequences are SGDLS and YYNGEE. Trimming took 9 bases from V and 3 from J; bases not matched to a gene: 11. The CDR3 coding sequence is TGTGCCACATCGACCGGGACAGGAGACTACAATGAGCAGTTCTTC. Its protein product is CATSTGTGDYNEQFF.

This clone was observed a few times. The junction departs from germline at one end; a sequencing error may be responsible. The chain couples TRBV7-7 to TRBJ1-6; D possibly corresponds to TRBD1 (5 bases). The CDR3 loop spans 14 amino acids. Germline V lookup: CDR1 SSHAT, CDR2 FNYEAQ (reference sequence). CDR3 nucleotides: TGTGCTAGCAGCCCCCAGGGTCAAGGTTCACCCCTCCACTTT. Translating gives CASSPQGQGSPLHF.

This clone was picked up a small number of times. V is TRBV19 and J is TRBJ2-5; TRBD1 matches at 7 bases. Unmatched junction bases numbered 7, after V lost 5 bases and J lost 4 bases. The length of the CDR3 is 14 residues. Germline V lookup: CDR1 LNHDA, CDR2 SQIVND (reference sequence). CDR3 loop: CASSLRQGLETQYF. In DNA form, the CDR3 reads TGTGCCAGTAGTCTTAGACAGGGATTAGAGACCCAGTACTTC.